What follows is one T cell receptor (beta chain) and its context. This sample is part of a study of blood T cell repertoires in COVID-19. The wider study: Acute and convalescent COVID-19 specimens originated in the United States, Italy and Spain. The analysed material was cDNA or gDNA that came from T cells, B-cell-depleted T cells, or PBMCs.

V trimming: 8 bases; J trimming: 4 bases; junction bases outside the gene matches: 5. The CDR3 spans 15 residues. CDR1 is KGHDR and CDR2 is SFDVKD in the germline V gene. Original processing notes: Amplifying reference gene primers gave estimates of nucleated cell counts. Libraries were prepared by immunoSEQ multiplex PCR; TCRdb keeps only in-frame clonotypes and omits some of them. That table gives V, J and clone size, and the DNA gave D and trimming. The sample lists some 120,000 clones, about 84% seen once, with 12% in the top ten. This rearrangement joins TRBV24-1 to TRBJ2-5; 14 bases align to TRBD2. Sequencing used peripheral blood. The TCR comes from a woman aged 55-69 years with acute or convalescent COVID-19. For the CDR3, the DNA is TGTGCCACCACCGGGACTAGCGGGGGTCGAGAGACCCAGTACTTC. Encoded protein: CATTGTSGGRETQYF.